The present T cell receptor (beta chain) was sequenced within a study of response to subunit inactivated influenza vaccine (dated by TCRdb to the late 2010s). Some background on the complete study: The study used deep quantitative T cell receptor repertoire profiling to track responses to a trivalent subunit inactivated influenza vaccine.

Looking up the germline V gene yields CDR1 SQVTM and CDR2 ANQGSEA. The CDR3 holds 13 amino acids from the cysteine to the phenylalanine. Of all the DNA, just the CDR3 is kept, 39 bases in frame from base 1. The germline V end is reduced by 4 bases and the J end by 7 bases; junction bases left unmatched: 6. Library generation was performed with RT-PCR. The reads were generated on an Illumina HiSeq 2500. TCRdb reran the public reads through fastp at Q25 and MiXCR, keeping productive beta chains. Rows with one shared CDR3 protein collapse into an entry with the most common genes and DNA. The sample records about 520,000 distinct CDR3 sequences, less than 30% of which are singletons. 1.5% to 2% of the sample is taken by the ten largest. General findings and caveats noted by the study authors: The authors proposed that each seasonal influenza vaccination may bring in only a limited number of new T cells.

Note on this clonotype: Its antigen target is currently unknown. No base qualities exist here, and no much larger clone lies one base off it.

The receptor chain draws on TRBV29-1 and TRBJ2-1; TRBD2 matches 8 bases in the middle. This TCR was recovered from a man between 45 and 60 years old who received an inactivated influenza vaccine. Donor details come from another sample of the same person, matched by shared clones. Source: CD4+ T cells sorted from PBMCs, taken about 5 days after vaccination. The CDR3 in this case is CSVGLGRGNEQFF. The nucleotides read TGCAGCGTTGGTCTCGGGAGGGGGAATGAGCAGTTCTTC.